The 15 T cell receptor beta chains reported below all come from one sample, sequenced in a study of blood T cell repertoires in COVID-19. Measured with immunoSEQ multiplex PCR; TCRdb has only the in-frame clones, and not every one. Of hundreds of thousands of clones listed, around 90% are singletons. The material sequenced was PBMCs or T cells enriched from blood (not recorded which). The receptors originated from a man aged 55 to 69 who had recovered from COVID-19.

The chain joins TRBV4-1 to TRBJ1-6; D remains ambiguous. The CDR3 spans 15 residues. V dropped 0 bases and J dropped 8 bases, with 11 bases sitting between them. Germline V CDR1 and CDR2: MGHRA, YSYEKL. The CDR3 region is CASSQDGQEDSPLHF. The CDR3 DNA reads as TGCGCCAGCAGCCAAGACGGCCAGGAGGATTCACCCCTCCACTTT.

The chain couples TRBV7-9 to TRBJ2-3, with 8 bases fitting TRBD2. Germline-derived CDR1 and CDR2 are SEHNR and FQNEAQ (reference sequence). The length of the CDR3 is 15 residues. Germline trimming cut 5 bases from V and 0 bases from J; bases unmatched to any gene: 4. Here the CDR3 DNA reads TGTGCCAGCAGCAGGCGGGGGGATAGCACAGATACGCAGTATTTT. Encoded protein: CASSRRGDSTDTQYF.

The V gene is TRBV6-5, the J gene TRBJ2-5; TRBD2 is a possible D gene (6 bases). Trimming removed 6 bases from V and 0 bases from J, with 14 bases in between. Germline-derived CDR1 and CDR2 are MNHEY and SVGAGI. The CDR3 has 15 amino acids. CDR3 residues: CASSSASVYQETQYF. The CDR3 nucleotides read TGTGCCAGCAGCTCCGCTAGCGTGTACCAAGAGACCCAGTACTTC.

This clone was observed a single time. The CDR3 protein is CASSSTGLNEKLFF. In DNA, the CDR3 is TGTGCCAGCAGCTCGACAGGCCTTAATGAAAAACTGTTTTTT. The chain carries TRBV5-4 and TRBJ1-4, with D possibly being TRBD1 (6 bases). The V and J ends lost 3 bases and 4 bases respectively, with 10 bases between them. Germline V gene data show CDR1 as SGHNT and CDR2 as YYREEE (reference sequence). CDR3 length equals 14 residues.

This clone has a single count. Other DNA sequences from this sample encode an identical CDR3 as well. The chain has TRBV30 and TRBJ1-5, with D perhaps TRBD1 (6 bases). The V and J ends lost 2 bases and 4 bases respectively, with 9 bases between them. The CDR3 has 13 residues. CDR1 is GTSNPN and CDR2 is SVGIG in the germline V gene (reference sequence). Here the CDR3 DNA reads TGTGCCTGGAGTCTCACAGGGAATCAGCCCCAGCATTTT. This gives the protein CAWSLTGNQPQHF.

The genes are TRBV5-4 and TRBJ1-6, with D unclear. CDR3 size: 15 residues. Germline V gene data show CDR1 as SGHNT and CDR2 as YYREEE (reference sequence). V was cut by 0 bases and J by 6 bases, with 10 bases left in between. CDR3: CASSLVGGGNSPLHF. Written as DNA, the CDR3 is TGTGCCAGCAGCTTGGTCGGAGGTGGTAATTCACCCCTCCACTTT. Variable domain in full (rest from reference TRBV5-4 and TRBJ1-6): ETGVTQSPTHLIKTRGQQVTLRCSSQSGHNTVSWYQQALGQGPQFIFQYYREEENGRGNFPPRFSGLQFPNYSSELNVNALELDDSALYLCASSLVGGGNSPLHFGNGTRLTVT.

The chain carries TRBV11-3 and TRBJ2-7; 8 bases are shared with TRBD2. The length of the CDR3 is 14 residues. The germline V gene has CDR1 SGHNT and CDR2 YENEEA. Trimming removed 5 bases from V and 6 bases from J; junction bases left unmatched: 9. CDR3 region: CASSPSGGLGEQYF. CDR3 sequence (DNA): TGTGCCAGCAGCCCGAGCGGGGGACTAGGCGAGCAGTACTTC. Full variable domain (remainder filled in from reference TRBV11-3 and TRBJ2-7): EAGVVQSPRYKIIEKKQPVAFWCNPISGHNTLYWYLQNLGQGPELLIRYENEEAVDDSQLPKDRFSAERLKGVDSTLKIQPAELGDSAVYLCASSPSGGLGEQYFGPGTRLTVT.

V and J are TRBV7-2 and TRBJ1-4, with a possible D match to TRBD1 (6 bases). CDR1 and CDR2 from the germline V gene are SGHTA and FQGNSA. V shed 4 bases and J shed 4 bases, with 13 bases lying between them. The CDR3 consists of 15 residues. CDR3 loop: CASSSSGTINEKLFF. The CDR3 coding sequence is TGTGCCAGCAGCTCCTCCGGGACAATTAATGAAAAACTGTTTTTT. Full variable domain (rest looked up from reference TRBV7-2 and TRBJ1-4): GAGVSQSPSNKVTEKGKDVELRCDPISGHTALYWYRQSLGQGLEFLIYFQGNSAPDKSGLPSDRFSAERTGGSVSTLTIQRTQQEDSAVYLCASSSSGTINEKLFFGSGTQLSVL.

V is TRBV19 and J is TRBJ1-1; 9 nucleotides agree with TRBD1. Trimming cost V 3 bases and J 4 bases; bases outside gene matches: 3. The CDR3 is 14 amino acids. In germline, CDR1 is LNHDA, CDR2 SQIVND (reference sequence). In nucleotides, the CDR3 is TGTGCCAGTAGTATGAGACAGGGGGGCACTGAAGCTTTCTTT. Its translation is CASSMRQGGTEAFF.

In DNA, the CDR3 is TGTGCCAGCAGGGCAGCGAGCTCCTACAATGAGCAGTTCTTC. Translating gives CASRAASSYNEQFF. The chain has TRBV6-5 and TRBJ2-1; no clear D gene. The CDR3 is 14 amino acids. Between the trimmed V and J ends, which lost 6 bases and 0 bases, there was a span of 9 bases. In germline, CDR1 is MNHEY, CDR2 SVGAGI.

The CDR3 nucleotides are TGTGCCACCAAGGCAGGGGAGAGCACAGATACGCAGTATTTT. Encoded protein: CATKAGESTDTQYF. This chain connects TRBV24-1 to TRBJ2-3; D possibly corresponds to TRBD1 (6 bases). CDR1 KGHDR and CDR2 SFDVKD come from the germline V gene. V was trimmed by 8 bases and J by 0 bases, leaving 11 bases between them. This CDR3 spans 14 amino acids.

This clone came up a few times. A junction end diverges from the germline sequence, so it may reflect a read error. The genes are TRBV2 and TRBJ2-5, with TRBD2 as a possible D gene (6 bases). This CDR3 spans 14 amino acids. Germline V gene sequence: CDR1 SNHLY, CDR2 FYNNEI. The CDR3 sequence is CASLAEGLQGTQYF. CDR3 DNA: TGTGCCAGCCTTGCGGAGGGCCTACAAGGGACCCAGTACTTC.

V gene TRBV5-8 combines with J gene TRBJ1-6; D not resolved. The germline V gene has CDR1 SGHTS and CDR2 YDEGEE. The CDR3 covers 16 residues. Deletions cut 1 base from V and 0 bases from J, with 8 bases between. In nucleotides, the CDR3 is TGTGCCAGCAGCTTGTTGATGAGCTCCTATAATTCACCCCTCCACTTT. It codes for CASSLLMSSYNSPLHF.

J is TRBJ2-7 and V is TRBV7-8; 11 positions match TRBD2. This CDR3 has 15 amino acids. V dropped 3 bases and J dropped 2; count of bases not matched to a gene: 3. In germline, CDR1 is SGHVS, CDR2 FQNEAQ. The CDR3 sequence: CASSFLAGGAYEQYF. DNA for the CDR3: TGTGCCAGCAGCTTCTTAGCGGGAGGGGCCTACGAGCAGTACTTC.

The CDR3 coding sequence is TGTGCCACCAGCAGAGTTGTACAGGGTAATGAGCAGTTCTTC. The encoded protein is CATSRVVQGNEQFF. The V gene is TRBV15, the J gene TRBJ2-1; a weak D match, TRBD1 (6 bases). V dropped 1 base and J dropped 7 bases, with 11 bases sitting between them. The CDR3 spans 14 residues. Germline V gene data show CDR1 as LNHNV and CDR2 as YYDKDF (reference sequence).